The 17 T cell receptor beta chains below all came from one sample that was sequenced in a study of blood T cell repertoires in COVID-19. TCRdb's copy holds only in-frame clones and misses some; the assay was immunoSEQ multiplex PCR. The sample yields 250,000 to 350,000 clones, 90% seen once. Input material: peripheral blood. These TCRs come from a woman between 25 and 40 years old with COVID-19, enrolled during active disease.

CDR3 in DNA: TGCGCCAGCAGCTTGGCGACAGCAGACTCTGGAAACACCATATATTTT. Translated, it gives CASSLATADSGNTIYF. V is TRBV5-1 and J is TRBJ1-3; maybe TRBD1 (5 bases). V was clipped by 0 bases and J by 0 bases, with 10 bases between them. Per germline, CDR1 SGHRS and CDR2 YFSETQ. The length of the CDR3 is 16 residues.

V and J are TRBV12-3 or TRBV12-4 and TRBJ1-2; 9 bases align to TRBD1. The CDR3 extends over 13 amino acids. V lost 5 bases to trimming and J lost 5 bases; unmatched junction nucleotides: 3. The CDR3 DNA reads as TGTGCCAGCAGTCTTGACAGGGGGTATGGCTACACCTTC. Translated: CASSLDRGYGYTF.

This rearrangement joins TRBV2 to TRBJ1-1; 10 nucleotides match TRBD1. V lost 11 bases and J lost 1; bases outside the gene matches: 10. CDR1 is SNHLY, CDR2 FYNNEI, per germline. This CDR3 is built from 15 residues. In DNA, the CDR3 is TGTGCCGGGCCCAAGACAGGGGGCTCGAACACTGAAGCTTTCTTT. Protein sequence: CAGPKTGGSNTEAFF.

The chain recombines TRBV7-3 with TRBJ1-2; D is undetermined. In germline, CDR1 is SGHTA, CDR2 FQGTGA. The V and J ends lost 2 bases and 2 bases respectively, with 9 bases between them. The CDR3 covers 14 residues. The CDR3 nucleotides are TGTGCCAGCAGCTTAGGACGGGGAAACTATGGCTACACCTTC. Amino acid sequence: CASSLGRGNYGYTF.

This rearrangement joins TRBV14 to TRBJ2-7; TRBD2 aligns across 10 bases. Germline lookup yields CDR1 SGHDN and CDR2 FVKESK. This CDR3 is built from 18 residues. V gave up 4 bases and J gave up 5 bases; unmatched junction bases: 17. DNA of the CDR3: TGTGCCAGCAGCCCACAGCAGAGTGGGCTAGCGGGAGTTGACGAGCAGTACTTC. Translated: CASSPQQSGLAGVDEQYF.

This clone was seen once. V gene TRBV4-1 combines with J gene TRBJ1-1; TRBD1 agrees at 7 bases. J was trimmed by 0 bases and V by 2 bases; bases with no gene match: 3. The germline gives CDR1 MGHRA, CDR2 YSYEKL. This CDR3 has 15 residues. CDR3 in amino acids: CASSQMGQMNTEAFF. The CDR3 nucleotides read TGCGCCAGCAGCCAAATGGGACAGATGAACACTGAAGCTTTCTTT.

This clone was seen a few times. This sequence joins TRBV28 and TRBJ1-1; 8 positions agree with TRBD1. Germline V gene data show CDR1 as MDHEN and CDR2 as SYDVKM. The CDR3 is 12 residues long. The V gene end was trimmed by 2 bases and the J gene end by 11 bases; junction bases not matched to a gene: 4. CDR3: CASSLVGQVAFF. The CDR3, as DNA: TGTGCCAGCAGTTTAGTGGGACAGGTGGCTTTCTTT.

The chain employs TRBV27 and TRBJ1-1; a weak D match, TRBD1 (5 bases). The germline V gene encodes CDR1 MNHEY and CDR2 SMNVEV (reference sequence). The CDR3 spans 15 residues. Trimming cost V 6 bases and J 2 bases, with 16 bases left between them. The CDR3 protein is CASRRNTGLNTEAFF. The CDR3 DNA reads as TGTGCCAGCAGACGGAACACAGGTTTAAACACTGAAGCTTTCTTT.

This chain connects TRBV15 to TRBJ2-3; 7 nucleotides align to TRBD2. This CDR3 is 15 amino acids long. CDR1 is LNHNV, CDR2 YYDKDF, per germline (reference sequence). The ends lost 0 bases at V and 6 bases at J; junction bases unmatched: 6. This CDR3 reads CATSRDPGEGDTQYF. The CDR3 DNA reads TGTGCCACCAGCAGAGACCCCGGGGAGGGGGATACGCAGTATTTT.

The chain joins TRBV27 to TRBJ1-2, with TRBD1 matching 8 bases. This CDR3 is 15 amino acids long. V was clipped by 5 bases and J by 0 bases; unmatched bases: 5. From germline, CDR1 is MNHEY and CDR2 SMNVEV (reference sequence). The CDR3 sequence: CASSLRQGTNYGYTF. CDR3 bases: TGTGCCAGCAGTCTTCGACAGGGGACTAACTATGGCTACACCTTC.

This chain links TRBV2 with TRBJ1-6; D uncertain. The CDR3 loop spans 12 amino acids. Between the trimmed V and J ends, which lost 7 bases and 7 bases, there was a span of 8 bases. Germline CDR1 is SNHLY and CDR2 is FYNNEI. The CDR3 reads CASTNSNSPLHF. The DNA of the CDR3 is TGTGCCAGCACCAACTCCAATTCACCCCTCCACTTT.

The chain carries TRBV23-1 and TRBJ1-4; 7 bases map to TRBD1. TRBV23-1 is treated as an ORF (open reading frame) with a function not yet certain. V lost 7 bases, J lost 2 bases, and 10 bases stayed unmatched. This CDR3 spans 16 amino acids. The CDR3 region is CASTYRGRVTNEKLFF. The CDR3 nucleotides are TGCGCCAGCACCTACAGGGGCAGAGTTACTAATGAAAAACTGTTTTTT.

This clone has more than one count but fewer than ten. The rearrangement joins TRBV24-1 to TRBJ2-1, with a possible D match to TRBD2 (6 bases). The CDR3 is 13 amino acids. Germline lookup yields CDR1 KGHDR and CDR2 SFDVKD. Trimming removed 4 bases from V and 8 bases from J, with 11 bases in between. CDR3 region: CATSDWDSHEQFF. CDR3 in DNA: TGTGCCACCAGTGACTGGGACTCCCATGAGCAGTTCTTC.

The genes are TRBV19 and TRBJ2-1, with 10 bases aligning to TRBD1. The CDR3 extends over 17 amino acids. Germline V gene sequence: CDR1 LNHDA, CDR2 SQIVND (reference sequence). Trimming at V came to 10 bases and at J to 6 bases, leaving 18 bases not matched to a gene. The CDR3 DNA reads TGTGCCACTAATCGAGGATTTAGGACAGGGGGAGGCAATGAGCAGTTCTTC. As protein: CATNRGFRTGGGNEQFF.

The gene calls are TRBV5-1 and TRBJ2-1; TRBD1 matches at 8 bases. With 5 bases clipped from V and 7 bases from J, the junction kept 2 bases outside the gene matches. Germline V gene lookup returns CDR1 SGHRS and CDR2 YFSETQ. The CDR3 totals 12 residues. CDR3 sequence: CASRQGGNEQFF. The CDR3 DNA sequence: TGCGCCAGCAGACAGGGGGGAAATGAGCAGTTCTTC.

J is TRBJ2-5 and V is TRBV20-1, with 7 bases fitting TRBD2. Germline V gene sequence: CDR1 DFQATT, CDR2 SNEGSKA (reference sequence). The CDR3 contains 14 residues. Trimming took 3 bases from V and 3 from J; bases not matched to a gene: 7. The CDR3 sequence is CSASFGGGKETQYF. CDR3 DNA: TGCAGTGCTAGTTTCGGGGGAGGGAAAGAGACCCAGTACTTC.

The rearrangement joins TRBV5-4 to TRBJ1-4, with D unclear. The CDR3 covers 16 residues. Germline V gives CDR1 SGHNT, CDR2 YYREEE (reference sequence). V lost 1 base to trimming and J lost 0 bases, with 10 bases between them. CDR3 protein: CASSLTVLSTNEKLFF. CDR3 nucleotides: TGTGCCAGCAGCTTGACAGTGCTTTCAACTAATGAAAAACTGTTTTTT.